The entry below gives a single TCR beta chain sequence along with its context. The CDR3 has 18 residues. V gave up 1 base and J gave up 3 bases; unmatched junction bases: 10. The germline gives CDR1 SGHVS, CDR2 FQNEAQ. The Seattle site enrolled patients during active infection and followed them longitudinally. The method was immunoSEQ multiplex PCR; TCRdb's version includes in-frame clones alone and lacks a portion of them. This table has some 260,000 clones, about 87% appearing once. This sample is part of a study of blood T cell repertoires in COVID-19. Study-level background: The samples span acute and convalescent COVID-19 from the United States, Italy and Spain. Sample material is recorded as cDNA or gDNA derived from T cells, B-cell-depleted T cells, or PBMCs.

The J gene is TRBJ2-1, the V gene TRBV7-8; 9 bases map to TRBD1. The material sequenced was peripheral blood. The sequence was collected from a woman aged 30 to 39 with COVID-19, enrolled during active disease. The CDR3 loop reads CASSLEGTGYNYYNEQFF. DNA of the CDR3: TGTGCCAGCAGCTTAGAAGGGACAGGGTATAATTACTACAATGAGCAGTTCTTC.